The subject of this entry is one T cell receptor beta chain. Its antigen is not known. From the approximately 120-subject validation cohort, which was separate from the roughly 690-subject first cohort, the donors were drawn. The data originate from a study of cytomegalovirus exposure and HLA in healthy donors. Germline-derived CDR1 and CDR2 are SGHKS and YYEKEE (reference sequence). The CDR3 covers 18 residues. V lost 2 bases and J lost 7; bases outside the gene matches: 15. Study results and caveats: According to a subsequent analysis, TCR clusters from the first cohort were inclined to appear together in the 120 or so validation repertoires. The study found most TCR sequences rare, yet found some public TCRs in many donors. The authors enumerated some 160 TCR beta chains as linked to cytomegalovirus.

Data came from immunoSEQ multiplex PCR; TCRdb stores just in-frame clones and leaves some out. The profile shows 110,000 to 150,000 clones, about 94% of them singletons. The sample taken for sequencing was PBMCs. This chain uses TRBV5-5 with TRBJ2-7; 13 nucleotides agree with TRBD2. The sequence came from a man aged 18 to 35 in good health and CMV-seropositive. The CDR3 region is CASSFRTSGSPFRWEQYF. The CDR3 DNA reads as TGTGCCAGCAGCTTCAGGACTAGCGGGAGTCCCTTCAGATGGGAGCAGTACTTC.